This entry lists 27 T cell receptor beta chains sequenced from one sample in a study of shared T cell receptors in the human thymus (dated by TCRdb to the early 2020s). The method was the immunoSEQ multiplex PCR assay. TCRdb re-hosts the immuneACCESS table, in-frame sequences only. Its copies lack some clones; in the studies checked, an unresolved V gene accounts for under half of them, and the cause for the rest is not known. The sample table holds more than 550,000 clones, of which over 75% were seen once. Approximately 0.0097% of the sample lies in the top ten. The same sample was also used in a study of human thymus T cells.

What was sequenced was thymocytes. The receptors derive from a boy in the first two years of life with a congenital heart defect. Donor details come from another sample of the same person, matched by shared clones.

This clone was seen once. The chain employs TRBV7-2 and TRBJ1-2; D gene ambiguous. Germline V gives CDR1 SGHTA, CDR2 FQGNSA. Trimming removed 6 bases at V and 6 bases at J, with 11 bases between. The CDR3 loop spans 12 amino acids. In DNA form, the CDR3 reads TGTGCCAGCAGAATAGCGCAGAATGGCTACACCTTC. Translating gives CASRIAQNGYTF.

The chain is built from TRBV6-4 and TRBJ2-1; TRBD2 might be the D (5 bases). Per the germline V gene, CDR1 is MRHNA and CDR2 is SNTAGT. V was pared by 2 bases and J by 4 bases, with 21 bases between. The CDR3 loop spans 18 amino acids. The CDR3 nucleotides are TGTGCCAGCAGTGACCGGGAATTAAAGGTAAGGTCATACAATGAGCAGTTCTTC. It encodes CASSDRELKVRSYNEQFF.

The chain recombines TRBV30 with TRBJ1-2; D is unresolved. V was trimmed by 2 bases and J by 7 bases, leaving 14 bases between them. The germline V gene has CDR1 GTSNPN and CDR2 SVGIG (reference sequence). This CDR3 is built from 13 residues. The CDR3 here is CAWSSEATCGYTF. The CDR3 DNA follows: TGTGCCTGGAGTTCTGAGGCCACGTGTGGCTACACCTTC. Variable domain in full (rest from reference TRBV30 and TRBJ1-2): SQTIHQWPATLVQPVGSPLSLECTVEGTSNPNLYWYRQAAGRGLQLLFYSVGIGQISSEVPQNLSASRPQDRQFILSSKKLLLSDSGFYLCAWSSEATCGYTFGSGTRLTVV.

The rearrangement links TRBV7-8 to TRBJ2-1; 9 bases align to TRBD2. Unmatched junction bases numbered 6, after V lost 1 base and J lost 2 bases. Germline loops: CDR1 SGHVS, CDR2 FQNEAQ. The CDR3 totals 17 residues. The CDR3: CASSLEEAGGPYNEQFF. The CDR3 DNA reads TGTGCCAGCAGCTTAGAGGAGGCGGGGGGGCCCTACAATGAGCAGTTCTTC. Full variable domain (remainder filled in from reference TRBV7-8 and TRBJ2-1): GAGVSQSPRYKVAKRGQDVALRCDPISGHVSLFWYQQALGQGPEFLTYFQNEAQLDKSGLPSDRFFAERPEGSVSTLKIQRTQQEDSAVYLCASSLEEAGGPYNEQFFGPGTRLTVL.

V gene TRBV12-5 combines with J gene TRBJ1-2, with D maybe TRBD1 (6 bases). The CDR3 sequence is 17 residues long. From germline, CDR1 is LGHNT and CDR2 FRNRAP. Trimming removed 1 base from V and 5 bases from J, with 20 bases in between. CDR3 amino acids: CASGLEGVRAARYGYTF. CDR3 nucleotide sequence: TGTGCTAGTGGTTTGGAGGGGGTGAGGGCCGCCCGATATGGCTACACCTTC.

The DNA of the CDR3 is TGTGCCAGCAGCTTACAGGGACCTAACTATGGCTACACCTTC. Translation gives CASSLQGPNYGYTF. J is TRBJ1-2 and V is TRBV5-5; D might be TRBD1 (6 bases). V gave up 2 bases and J gave up 0 bases, with 8 bases separating them. The CDR3 length is 14 residues. Germline loops: CDR1 SGHKS, CDR2 YYEKEE (reference sequence).

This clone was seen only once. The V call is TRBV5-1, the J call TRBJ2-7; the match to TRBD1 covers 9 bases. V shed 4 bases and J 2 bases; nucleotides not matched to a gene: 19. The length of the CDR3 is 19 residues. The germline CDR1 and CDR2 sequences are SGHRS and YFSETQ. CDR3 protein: CASSPTGTGPPEATYEQYF. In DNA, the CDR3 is TGCGCCAGCAGCCCAACCGGGACAGGGCCACCGGAGGCCACCTACGAGCAGTACTTC. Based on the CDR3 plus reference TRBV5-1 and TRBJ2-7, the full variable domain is KAGVTQTPRYLIKTRGQQVTLSCSPISGHRSVSWYQQTPGQGLQFLFEYFSETQRNKGNFPGRFSGRQFSNSRSEMNVSTLELGDSALYLCASSPTGTGPPEATYEQYFGPGTRLTVT.

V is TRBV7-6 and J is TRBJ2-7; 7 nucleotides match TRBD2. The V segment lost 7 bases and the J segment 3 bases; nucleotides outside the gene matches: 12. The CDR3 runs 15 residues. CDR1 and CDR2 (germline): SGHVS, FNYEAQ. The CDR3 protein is CASTPGRGTHYEQYF. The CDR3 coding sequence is TGTGCCAGCACCCCGGGGAGGGGCACCCACTACGAGCAGTACTTC.

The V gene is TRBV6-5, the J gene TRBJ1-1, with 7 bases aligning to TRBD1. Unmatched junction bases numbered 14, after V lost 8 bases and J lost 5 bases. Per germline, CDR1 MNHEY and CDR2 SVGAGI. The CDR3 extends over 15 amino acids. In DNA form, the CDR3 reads TGTGCCAGCCTTGGTACAGGGGTAGGGGGAACTGAAGCTTTCTTT. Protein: CASLGTGVGGTEAFF.

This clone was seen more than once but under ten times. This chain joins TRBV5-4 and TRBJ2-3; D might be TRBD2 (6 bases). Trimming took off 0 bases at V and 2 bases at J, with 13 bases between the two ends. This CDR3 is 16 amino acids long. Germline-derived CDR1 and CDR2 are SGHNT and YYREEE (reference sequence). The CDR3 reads CASSLEGVDYTDTQYF. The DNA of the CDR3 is TGTGCCAGCAGCTTGGAAGGCGTGGACTACACAGATACGCAGTATTTT.

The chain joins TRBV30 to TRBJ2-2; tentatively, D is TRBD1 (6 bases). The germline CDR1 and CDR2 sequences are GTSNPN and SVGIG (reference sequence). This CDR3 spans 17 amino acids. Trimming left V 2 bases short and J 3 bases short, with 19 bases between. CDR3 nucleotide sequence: TGTGCCTGGAGTATACCGACAGGCCCCGAGGACACCGGGGAGCTGTTTTTT. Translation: CAWSIPTGPEDTGELFF.

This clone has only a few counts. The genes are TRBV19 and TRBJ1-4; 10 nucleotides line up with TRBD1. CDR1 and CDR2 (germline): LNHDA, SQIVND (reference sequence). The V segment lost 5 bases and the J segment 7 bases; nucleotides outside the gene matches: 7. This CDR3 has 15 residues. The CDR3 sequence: CASSPRTGGGEKLFF. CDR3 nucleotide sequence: TGTGCCAGTAGTCCAAGGACAGGGGGTGGTGAAAAACTGTTTTTT.

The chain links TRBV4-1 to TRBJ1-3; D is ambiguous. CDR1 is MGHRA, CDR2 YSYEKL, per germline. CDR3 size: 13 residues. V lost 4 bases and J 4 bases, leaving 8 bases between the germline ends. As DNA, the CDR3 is TGCGCCAGCAGCCCTAAGGAGGGAAACACCATATATTTT. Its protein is CASSPKEGNTIYF.

CDR3 residues: CASSQDRRVDEQFF. The CDR3 bases are TGCGCCAGCAGCCAAGATCGGAGGGTCGATGAGCAGTTCTTC. The V and J genes are TRBV4-1 and TRBJ2-1, with D possibly TRBD2 on 6 matching bases. There are 14 residues in the CDR3. V lost 0 bases to trimming and J lost 8 bases, with 11 bases between them. Germline CDR1 is MGHRA and CDR2 is YSYEKL.

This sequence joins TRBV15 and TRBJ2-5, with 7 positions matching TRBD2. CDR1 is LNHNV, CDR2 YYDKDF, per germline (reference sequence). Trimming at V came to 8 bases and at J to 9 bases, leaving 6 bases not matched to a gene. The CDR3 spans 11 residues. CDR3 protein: CATQVGGAQYF. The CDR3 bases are TGTGCCACCCAGGTGGGGGGGGCCCAGTACTTC.

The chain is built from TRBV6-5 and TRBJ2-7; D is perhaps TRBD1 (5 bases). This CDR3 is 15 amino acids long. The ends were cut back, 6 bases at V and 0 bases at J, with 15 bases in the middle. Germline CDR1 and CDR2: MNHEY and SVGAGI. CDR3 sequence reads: CASSNGHPDSYEQYF. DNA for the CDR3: TGTGCCAGCAGCAACGGACACCCCGACTCCTACGAGCAGTACTTC.

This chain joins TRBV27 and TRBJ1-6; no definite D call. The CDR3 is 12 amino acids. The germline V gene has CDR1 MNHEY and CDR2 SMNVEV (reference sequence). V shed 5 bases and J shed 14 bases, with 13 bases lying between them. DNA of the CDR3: TGTGCCAGCAGTGGGCAGACCTTCACCCTCCACTTT. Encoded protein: CASSGQTFTLHF.

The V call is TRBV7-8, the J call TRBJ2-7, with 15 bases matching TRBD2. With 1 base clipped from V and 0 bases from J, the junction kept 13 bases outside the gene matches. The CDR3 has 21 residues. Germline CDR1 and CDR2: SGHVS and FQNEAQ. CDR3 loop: CASSLGVPGLAGGPSSYEQYF. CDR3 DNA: TGTGCCAGCAGCTTAGGCGTGCCGGGACTAGCGGGAGGACCTAGCTCCTACGAGCAGTACTTC.

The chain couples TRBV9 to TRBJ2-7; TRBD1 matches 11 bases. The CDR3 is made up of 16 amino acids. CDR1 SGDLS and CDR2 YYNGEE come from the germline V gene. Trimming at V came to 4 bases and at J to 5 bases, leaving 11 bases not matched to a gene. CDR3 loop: CASSRGTGGPNNEQYF. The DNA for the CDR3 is TGTGCCAGCAGCCGAGGGACAGGGGGGCCTAATAACGAGCAGTACTTC. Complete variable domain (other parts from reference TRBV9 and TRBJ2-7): DSGVTQTPKHLITATGQRVTLRCSPRSGDLSVYWYQQSLDQGLQFLIQYYNGEERAKGNILERFSAQQFPDLHSELNLSSLELGDSALYFCASSRGTGGPNNEQYFGPGTRLTVT.

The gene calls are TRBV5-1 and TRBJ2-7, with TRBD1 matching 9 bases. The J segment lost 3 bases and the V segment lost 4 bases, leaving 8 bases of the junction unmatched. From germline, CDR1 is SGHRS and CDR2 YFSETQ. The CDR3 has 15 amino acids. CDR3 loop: CASSVSGTGNYEQYF. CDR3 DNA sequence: TGCGCCAGCAGCGTCTCCGGGACAGGGAACTACGAGCAGTACTTC.

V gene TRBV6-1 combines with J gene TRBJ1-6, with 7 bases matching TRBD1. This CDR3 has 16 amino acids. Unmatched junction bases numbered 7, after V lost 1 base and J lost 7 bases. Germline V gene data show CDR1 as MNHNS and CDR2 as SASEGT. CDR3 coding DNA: TGTGCCAGCAGTGAAGGAGGGTCAGGGGGAAATTCACCCCTCCACTTT. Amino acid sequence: CASSEGGSGGNSPLHF.

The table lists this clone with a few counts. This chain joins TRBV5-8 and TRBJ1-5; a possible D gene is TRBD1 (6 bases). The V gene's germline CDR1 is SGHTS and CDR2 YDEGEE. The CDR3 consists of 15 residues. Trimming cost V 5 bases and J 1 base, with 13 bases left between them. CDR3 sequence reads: CASRQGGMSNQPQHF. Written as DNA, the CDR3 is TGTGCCAGCAGACAAGGGGGTATGAGCAATCAGCCCCAGCATTTT.

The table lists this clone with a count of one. CDR3 sequence reads: CASSPTGNGYTF. The CDR3 DNA reads as TGTGCCAGCAGTCCGACAGGGAATGGCTACACCTTC. The chain links TRBV14 to TRBJ1-2, with 7 bases fitting TRBD1. The CDR3 runs to 12 residues. The germline V gene has CDR1 SGHDN and CDR2 FVKESK. Losses at the gene ends were 6 bases for V and 6 bases for J; bases not matched to a gene: 4.

CDR3 sequence: CASSLVCLAANQETQYF. CDR3 coding DNA: TGCGCCAGCAGCTTGGTTTGCCTAGCGGCTAACCAAGAGACCCAGTACTTC. This chain uses TRBV5-1 with TRBJ2-5, with TRBD2 identical over 7 bases. Trimming took 0 bases from V and 0 from J; bases not matched to a gene: 8. Germline CDR1 is SGHRS and CDR2 is YFSETQ. There are 17 residues in the CDR3. The full variable domain, rest sourced from reference TRBV5-1 and TRBJ2-5, is KAGVTQTPRYLIKTRGQQVTLSCSPISGHRSVSWYQQTPGQGLQFLFEYFSETQRNKGNFPGRFSGRQFSNSRSEMNVSTLELGDSALYLCASSLVCLAANQETQYFGPGTRLLVL.

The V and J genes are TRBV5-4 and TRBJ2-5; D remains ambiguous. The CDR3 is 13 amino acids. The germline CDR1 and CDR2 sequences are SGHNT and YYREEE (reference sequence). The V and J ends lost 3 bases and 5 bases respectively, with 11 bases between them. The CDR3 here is CASSSRRRETQYF. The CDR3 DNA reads TGTGCCAGCAGCTCTAGGAGACGGGAGACCCAGTACTTC.

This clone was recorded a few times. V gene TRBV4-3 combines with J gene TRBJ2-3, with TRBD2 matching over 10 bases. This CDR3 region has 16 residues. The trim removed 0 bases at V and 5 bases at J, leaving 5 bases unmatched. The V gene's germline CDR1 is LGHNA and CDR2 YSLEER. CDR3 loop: CASSQDRTSGVDTQYF. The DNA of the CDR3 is TGCGCCAGCAGCCAAGATCGTACTAGCGGGGTAGATACGCAGTATTTT.

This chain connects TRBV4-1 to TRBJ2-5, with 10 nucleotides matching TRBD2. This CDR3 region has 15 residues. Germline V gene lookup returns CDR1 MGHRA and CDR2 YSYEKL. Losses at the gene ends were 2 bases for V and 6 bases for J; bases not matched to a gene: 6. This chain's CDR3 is CASSQCLAGVKTQYF. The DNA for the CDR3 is TGCGCCAGCAGCCAATGCCTAGCGGGAGTGAAGACCCAGTACTTC.